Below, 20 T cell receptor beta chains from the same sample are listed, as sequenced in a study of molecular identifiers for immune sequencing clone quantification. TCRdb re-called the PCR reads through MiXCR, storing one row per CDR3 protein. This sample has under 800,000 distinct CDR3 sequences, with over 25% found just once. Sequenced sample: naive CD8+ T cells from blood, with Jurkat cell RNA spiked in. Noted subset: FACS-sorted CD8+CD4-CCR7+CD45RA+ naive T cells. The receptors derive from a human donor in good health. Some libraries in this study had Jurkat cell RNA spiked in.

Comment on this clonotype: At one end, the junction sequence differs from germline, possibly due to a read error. Here the CDR3 reads CTTSGEGNQPQHF. As DNA, the CDR3 is TGTACCACCAGTGGTGAGGGTAATCAGCCCCAGCATTTT. The chain employs TRBV24-1 and TRBJ1-5; D not certain. Germline V lookup: CDR1 KGHDR, CDR2 SFDVKD. This CDR3 has 13 residues.

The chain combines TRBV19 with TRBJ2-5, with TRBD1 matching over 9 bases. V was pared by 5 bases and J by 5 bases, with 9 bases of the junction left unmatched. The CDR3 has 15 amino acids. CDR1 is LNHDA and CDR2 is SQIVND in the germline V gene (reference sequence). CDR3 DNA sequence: TGTGCCAGTAGTTTGCTGGGACAGGGAGGTGAGACCCAGTACTTC. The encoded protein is CASSLLGQGGETQYF. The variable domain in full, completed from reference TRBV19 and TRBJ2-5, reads DGGITQSPKYLFRKEGQNVTLSCEQNLNHDAMYWYRQDPGQGLRLIYYSQIVNDFQKGDIAEGYSVSREKKESFPLTVTSAQKNPTAFYLCASSLLGQGGETQYFGPGTRLLVL.

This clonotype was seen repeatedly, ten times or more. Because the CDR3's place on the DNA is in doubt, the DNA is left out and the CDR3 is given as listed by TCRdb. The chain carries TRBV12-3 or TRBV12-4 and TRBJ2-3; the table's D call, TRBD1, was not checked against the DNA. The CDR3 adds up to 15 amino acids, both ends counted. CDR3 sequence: CASSSSGGWTDTQYF.

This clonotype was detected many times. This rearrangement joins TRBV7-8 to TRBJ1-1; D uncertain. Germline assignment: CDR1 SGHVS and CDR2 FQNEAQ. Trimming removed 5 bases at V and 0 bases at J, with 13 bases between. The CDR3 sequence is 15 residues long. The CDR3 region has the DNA TGTGCCAGCAGCCCCGAGTTCCTTTTGAACACTGAAGCTTTCTTT. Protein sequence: CASSPEFLLNTEAFF. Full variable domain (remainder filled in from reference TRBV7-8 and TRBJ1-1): GAGVSQSPRYKVAKRGQDVALRCDPISGHVSLFWYQQALGQGPEFLTYFQNEAQLDKSGLPSDRFFAERPEGSVSTLKIQRTQQEDSAVYLCASSPEFLLNTEAFFGQGTRLTVV.

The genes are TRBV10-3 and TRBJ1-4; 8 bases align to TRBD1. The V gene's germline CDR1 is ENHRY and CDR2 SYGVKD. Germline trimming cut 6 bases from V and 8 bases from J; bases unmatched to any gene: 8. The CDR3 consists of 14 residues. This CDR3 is CAIRGTGAREKLFF. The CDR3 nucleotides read TGTGCCATCAGAGGGACAGGAGCAAGAGAAAAACTGTTTTTT.

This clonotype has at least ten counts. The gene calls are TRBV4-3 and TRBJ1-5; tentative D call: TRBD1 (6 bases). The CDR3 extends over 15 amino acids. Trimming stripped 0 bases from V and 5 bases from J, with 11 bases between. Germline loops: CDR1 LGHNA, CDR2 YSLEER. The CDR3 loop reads CASSQDGDIDQPQHF. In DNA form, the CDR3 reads TGCGCCAGCAGCCAAGACGGGGACATAGATCAGCCCCAGCATTTT.

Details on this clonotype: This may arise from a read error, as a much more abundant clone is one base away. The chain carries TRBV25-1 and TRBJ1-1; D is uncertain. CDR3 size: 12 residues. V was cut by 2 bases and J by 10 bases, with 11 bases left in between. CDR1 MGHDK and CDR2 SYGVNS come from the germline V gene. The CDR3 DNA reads TGTGCCAGCAGTGAACTAGGCAGTGGAGCTTTCTTT. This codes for CASSELGSGAFF.

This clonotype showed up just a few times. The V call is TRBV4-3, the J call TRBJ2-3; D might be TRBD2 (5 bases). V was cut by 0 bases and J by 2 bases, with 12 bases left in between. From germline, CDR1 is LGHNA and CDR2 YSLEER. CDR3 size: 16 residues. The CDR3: CASSQEEGMDTDTQYF. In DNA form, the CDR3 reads TGCGCCAGCAGCCAAGAAGAGGGCATGGACACAGATACGCAGTATTTT.

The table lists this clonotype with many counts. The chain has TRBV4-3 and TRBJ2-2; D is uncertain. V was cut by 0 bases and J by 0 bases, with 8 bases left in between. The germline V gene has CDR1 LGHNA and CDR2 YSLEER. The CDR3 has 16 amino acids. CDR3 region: CASSQDYPTNTGELFF. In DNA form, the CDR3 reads TGCGCCAGCAGCCAAGATTATCCCACGAACACCGGGGAGCTGTTTTTT.

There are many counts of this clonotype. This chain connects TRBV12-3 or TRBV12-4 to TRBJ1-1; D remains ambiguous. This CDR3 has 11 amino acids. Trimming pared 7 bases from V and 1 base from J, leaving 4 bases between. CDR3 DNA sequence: TGTGCCAGCACCCAGAACACTGAAGCTTTCTTT. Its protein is CASTQNTEAFF.

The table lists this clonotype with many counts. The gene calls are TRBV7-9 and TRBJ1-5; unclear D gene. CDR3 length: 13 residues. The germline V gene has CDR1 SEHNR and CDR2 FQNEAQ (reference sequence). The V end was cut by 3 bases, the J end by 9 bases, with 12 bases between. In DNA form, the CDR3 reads TGTGCCAGCAGCTTTCCCGGGCCGGGGCCCCAGCATTTT. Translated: CASSFPGPGPQHF.

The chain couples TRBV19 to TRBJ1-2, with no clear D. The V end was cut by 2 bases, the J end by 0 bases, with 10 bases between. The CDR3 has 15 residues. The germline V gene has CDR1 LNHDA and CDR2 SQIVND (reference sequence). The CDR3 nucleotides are TGTGCCAGTAGTATATTCACGGACTCTAACTATGGCTACACCTTC. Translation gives CASSIFTDSNYGYTF.

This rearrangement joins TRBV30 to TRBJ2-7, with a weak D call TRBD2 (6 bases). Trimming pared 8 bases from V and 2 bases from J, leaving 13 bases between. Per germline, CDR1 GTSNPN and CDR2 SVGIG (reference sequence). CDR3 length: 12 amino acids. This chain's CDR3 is CAAIGGPYEQYF. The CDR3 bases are TGTGCCGCCATAGGAGGGCCCTACGAGCAGTACTTC.

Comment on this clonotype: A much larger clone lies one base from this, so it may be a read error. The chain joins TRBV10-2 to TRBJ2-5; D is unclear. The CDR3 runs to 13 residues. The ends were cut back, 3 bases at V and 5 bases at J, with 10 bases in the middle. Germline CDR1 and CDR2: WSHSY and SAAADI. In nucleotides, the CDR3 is TGCGCCAGCAGTGATTACAGAGATGAGACCCAGTACTTC. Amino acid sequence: CASSDYRDETQYF.

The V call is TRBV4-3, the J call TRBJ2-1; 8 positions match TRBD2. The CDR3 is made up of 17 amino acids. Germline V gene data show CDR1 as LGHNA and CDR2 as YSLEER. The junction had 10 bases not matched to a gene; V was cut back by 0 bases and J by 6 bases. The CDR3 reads CASSQDVRGLAANEQFF. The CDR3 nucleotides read TGCGCCAGCAGCCAAGATGTCCGAGGACTAGCTGCCAATGAGCAGTTCTTC.

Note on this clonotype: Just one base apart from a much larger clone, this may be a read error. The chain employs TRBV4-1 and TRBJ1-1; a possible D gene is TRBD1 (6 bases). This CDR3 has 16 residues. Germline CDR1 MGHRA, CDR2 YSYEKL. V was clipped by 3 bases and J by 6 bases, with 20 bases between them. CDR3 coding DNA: TGCGCCAGCAGCCATACTCCGGGACAAGGCCCGGCTGAAGCTTTCTTT. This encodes CASSHTPGQGPAEAFF.

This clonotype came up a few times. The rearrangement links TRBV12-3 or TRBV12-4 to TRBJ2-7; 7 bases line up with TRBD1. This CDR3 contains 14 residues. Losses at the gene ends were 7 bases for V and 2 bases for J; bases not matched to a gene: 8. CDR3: CASKWGQSPYEQYF. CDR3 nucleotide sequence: TGTGCCAGCAAATGGGGACAGAGCCCCTACGAGCAGTACTTC.

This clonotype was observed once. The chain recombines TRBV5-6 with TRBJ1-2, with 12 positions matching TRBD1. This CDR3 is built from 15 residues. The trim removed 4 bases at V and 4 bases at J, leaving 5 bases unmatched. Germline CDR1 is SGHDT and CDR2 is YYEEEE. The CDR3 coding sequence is TGTGCCAGCAGCCTGGGGACAGGGGGCATCTATGGCTACACCTTC. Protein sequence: CASSLGTGGIYGYTF. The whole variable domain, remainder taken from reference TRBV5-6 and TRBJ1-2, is DAGVTQSPTHLIKTRGQQVTLRCSPKSGHDTVSWYQQALGQGPQFIFQYYEEEERQRGNFPDRFSGHQFPNYSSELNVNALLLGDSALYLCASSLGTGGIYGYTFGSGTRLTVV.

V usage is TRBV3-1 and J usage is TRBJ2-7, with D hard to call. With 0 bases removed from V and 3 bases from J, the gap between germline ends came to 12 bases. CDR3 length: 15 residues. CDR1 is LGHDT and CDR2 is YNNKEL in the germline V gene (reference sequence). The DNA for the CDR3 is TGTGCCAGCAGCCAAGATTTTACAGCCTACTACGAGCAGTACTTC. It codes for CASSQDFTAYYEQYF.

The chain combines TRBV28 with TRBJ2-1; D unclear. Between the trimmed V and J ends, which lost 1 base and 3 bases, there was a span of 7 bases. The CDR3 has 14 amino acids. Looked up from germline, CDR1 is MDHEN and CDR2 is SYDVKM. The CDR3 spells CASSLLADYNEQFF. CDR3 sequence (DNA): TGTGCCAGCAGTTTATTGGCAGACTACAATGAGCAGTTCTTC.